This TCR beta chain was sequenced during a study of regulatory T cells in long-lasting Graves disease. General study points: Persistent-disease Graves' patients showed less TCR diversity than new cases. TRBV28, TRBJ1-2 and TRBJ2-5 emerged as the favored segments in persistent disease.

Described time point: newly diagnosed GD, antithyroid drugs for less than 3 months. PBMC-extracted RNA yielded the TCR library. By American Thyroid Association guidelines, Graves' disease was diagnosed in the cohort. Researchers made TCR beta libraries by using iRepertoire HTBI primers and running Arm-PCR on CDR3 regions. TCRdb called the multiplex PCR reads again in MiXCR, with one record for every CDR3 protein. The sample includes 350,000 to 450,000 distinct CDR3 sequences, approximately 15% seen only once; the top ten take around 17%. This clonotype was picked up many times. Its antigen is undetermined. Germline values: CDR1 MRHNA, CDR2 SNTAGT. The CDR3 covers 16 residues. Trimming cost V 0 bases and J 4 bases; bases outside gene matches: 4. These data also formed part of another study, on T cells in Graves' hyperthyroidism and ophthalmopathy. This second report adds: Using the HTBI primer set, a first-round RT-PCR was run on the TCR CDR3.

The genes are TRBV6-4 and TRBJ2-3, with 10 bases fitting TRBD2. The sequence was obtained from a woman aged 25 to 45 with Graves disease. The sequencing used peripheral blood mononuclear cells (PBMCs), collected at new diagnosis, from a patient treated with antithyroid drugs. The CDR3 nucleotides read TGTGCCAGCAGTGACTCGGAAGCGGGAGGGCCAGATACGCAGTATTTT. The encoded protein is CASSDSEAGGPDTQYF.